Below are 22 T cell receptor beta chains sequenced from a single sample in a study of identical twins. TCRdb fed the 5' RACE reads into MiXCR, producing one record per CDR3 protein. Among hundreds of thousands of distinct CDR3 sequences listed, about 7% were seen once. The data were also submitted as part of a second study, on yellow fever vaccine responses in identical twins.

The sample consisted of memory (CD45RO+) T cells sorted from blood. The receptors derive from a woman between 18 and 29 years old in good health.

This clonotype was counted between two and nine times. The chain joins TRBV27 to TRBJ2-2; TRBD1 or TRBD2 may be the D gene (5 bases each). CDR1 and CDR2 (germline): MNHEY, SMNVEV (reference sequence). Trimming left V 1 base short and J 8 bases short, with 14 bases between. The CDR3 loop spans 15 amino acids. The CDR3 coding sequence is TGTGCCAGCAGTTTATTTTGGGACGAGACAGGGGAGCTGTTTTTT. This sequence encodes CASSLFWDETGELFF.

This clonotype has ten or more counts. This rearrangement joins TRBV12-3 or TRBV12-4 to TRBJ2-3; 7 bases map to TRBD1. V trimming: 6 bases; J trimming: 2 bases; junction bases outside the gene matches: 2. The CDR3 is 13 amino acids. The CDR3 loop reads CASRRGLTDTQYF. The CDR3 DNA follows: TGTGCCAGCAGAAGGGGGCTCACAGATACGCAGTATTTT.

This clonotype has just a few counts. This rearrangement joins TRBV20-1 to TRBJ1-1; D possibly corresponds to TRBD1 (6 bases). The V end was cut by 2 bases, the J end by 3 bases, with 13 bases between. The CDR3 covers 14 residues. Germline assignment: CDR1 DFQATT and CDR2 SNEGSKA (reference sequence). The CDR3 protein is CSARIGGFYTEAFF. The CDR3 region has the DNA TGCAGTGCTAGAATCGGGGGCTTCTACACTGAAGCTTTCTTT.

The chain employs TRBV6-5 and TRBJ2-5, with 12 bases identical to TRBD2. The CDR3 length is 18 residues. V was clipped by 2 bases and J by 1 base; unmatched bases: 8. Germline V lookup: CDR1 MNHEY, CDR2 SVGAGI. The CDR3 is CASSYGLLAGGPQETQYF. Written as DNA, the CDR3 is TGTGCCAGCAGTTACGGTCTACTAGCGGGAGGCCCCCAAGAGACCCAGTACTTC.

V and J are TRBV2 and TRBJ2-4; D is perhaps TRBD1 (6 bases). Germline V gives CDR1 SNHLY, CDR2 FYNNEI. V lost 5 bases and J 9 bases, leaving 20 bases between the germline ends. This CDR3 spans 15 amino acids. The CDR3 DNA reads TGTGCCAGCAGTAACCGGGACACCCTCTCAGGCATTCAGTACTTC. It translates to CASSNRDTLSGIQYF.

This clonotype came up many times. V and J are TRBV3-1 and TRBJ1-6; D is unclear. Trimming left V 2 bases short and J 5 bases short, with 7 bases between. The germline gives CDR1 LGHDT, CDR2 YNNKEL (reference sequence). The CDR3 spans 14 residues. The CDR3 protein is CASSQQGNNSPLHF. The CDR3 coding sequence is TGTGCCAGCAGCCAACAAGGGAATAATTCACCCCTCCACTTT.

This clonotype occurred a few times. The rearrangement uses TRBV5-5 and TRBJ2-6; D not resolved. The CDR3 loop spans 16 amino acids. V lost 6 bases, J lost 0 bases, and 13 bases lay in between. CDR1 is SGHKS, CDR2 YYEKEE, per germline (reference sequence). The CDR3 DNA is TGTGCCAGCACCGACCGGATAGGCTCTGGGGCCAACGTCCTGACTTTC. Its protein is CASTDRIGSGANVLTF. Drawing the rest from reference TRBV5-5 and TRBJ2-6, the complete variable domain is DAGVTQSPTHLIKTRGQQVTLRCSPISGHKSVSWYQQVLGQGPQFIFQYYEKEERGRGNFPDRFSARQFPNYSSELNVNALLLGDSALYLCASTDRIGSGANVLTFGAGSRLTVL.

The table lists this clonotype with a few counts. This rearrangement joins TRBV5-5 to TRBJ2-7, with 7 bases identical to TRBD2. V lost 4 bases, J lost 2 bases, and 12 bases stayed unmatched. The CDR3 has 16 residues. Germline V gene data show CDR1 as SGHKS and CDR2 as YYEKEE (reference sequence). The CDR3 DNA follows: TGTGCCAGCAGCCGATCACACCAAGGACTAGCCTACGAGCAGTACTTC. This sequence encodes CASSRSHQGLAYEQYF.

This clonotype was counted a few times. The rearrangement links TRBV6-5 to TRBJ1-1, with a tentative D call TRBD1 (5 bases). The CDR3 has 14 amino acids. Per germline, CDR1 MNHEY and CDR2 SVGAGI. Deletions cut 4 bases from V and 8 bases from J, with 17 bases between. The CDR3 DNA reads TGTGCCAGCAGTTTCTCCGGGACGAATTCAGAAGCTTTCTTT. Amino acid sequence: CASSFSGTNSEAFF.

This clonotype was counted ten times or more. This chain uses TRBV7-8 with TRBJ2-5; TRBD1 matches at 7 bases. This CDR3 is built from 14 residues. Germline loops: CDR1 SGHVS, CDR2 FQNEAQ. V lost 5 bases to trimming and J lost 7 bases; unmatched junction nucleotides: 10. This CDR3 is CASSDIDRAGTQYF. In DNA form, the CDR3 reads TGTGCCAGCAGCGACATAGACAGGGCCGGGACCCAGTACTTC.

This clonotype has only a few counts. V gene TRBV7-2 combines with J gene TRBJ2-1, with 8 nucleotides matching TRBD1. Trimming removed 1 base from V and 6 bases from J; junction bases left unmatched: 11. Germline CDR1 SGHTA, CDR2 FQGNSA. This CDR3 region has 17 residues. The CDR3 here is CASSLVAGGSVVNEQFF. The CDR3 bases are TGTGCCAGCAGCTTAGTGGCAGGGGGCTCTGTTGTCAATGAGCAGTTCTTC.

This clonotype came up many times. This chain links TRBV7-2 with TRBJ2-5, with 7 positions matching TRBD1. Trimming cost V 5 bases and J 5 bases; bases outside gene matches: 5. Germline V gene lookup returns CDR1 SGHTA and CDR2 FQGNSA. This CDR3 has 13 residues. CDR3 region: CASSLRQGETQYF. The CDR3 region has the DNA TGTGCCAGCAGCCTAAGACAGGGCGAGACCCAGTACTTC.

The sample holds many counts of this clonotype. This chain joins TRBV3-1 and TRBJ2-1; 10 nucleotides match TRBD1. The CDR3 loop spans 15 amino acids. Germline V lookup: CDR1 LGHDT, CDR2 YNNKEL (reference sequence). The trim removed 4 bases at V and 8 bases at J, leaving 8 bases unmatched. CDR3 protein: CASSLTHGTGDEQFF. The DNA for the CDR3 is TGTGCCAGCAGCCTTACGCACGGGACAGGGGATGAGCAGTTCTTC.

This clonotype has only a few counts. The chain couples TRBV29-1 to TRBJ1-4; D is possibly TRBD1 (5 bases). Deletions cut 6 bases from V and 0 bases from J, with 11 bases between. Germline V gene sequence: CDR1 SQVTM, CDR2 ANQGSEA. This CDR3 has 14 residues. The CDR3 protein is CSVPTGATNEKLFF. The CDR3 bases are TGCAGCGTGCCTACAGGAGCAACTAATGAAAAACTGTTTTTT. Together with reference TRBV29-1 and TRBJ1-4, the CDR3 gives the full variable domain: SAVISQKPSRDICQRGTSLTIQCQVDSQVTMMFWYRQQPGQSLTLIATANQGSEATYESGFVIDKFPISRPNLTFSTLTVSNMSPEDSSIYLCSVPTGATNEKLFFGSGTQLSVL.

This clonotype showed up many times. This sequence joins TRBV5-1 and TRBJ2-1; TRBD1 agrees at 8 bases. The germline CDR1 and CDR2 sequences are SGHRS and YFSETQ. CDR3 length equals 13 residues. Trimming at V came to 2 bases and at J to 6 bases, leaving 1 base not matched to a gene. The chain's CDR3 is CASSFGQGNEQFF. The CDR3 DNA reads as TGCGCCAGCAGCTTCGGACAGGGCAATGAGCAGTTCTTC.

The sample holds a few counts of this clonotype. The rearrangement links TRBV12-3 or TRBV12-4 to TRBJ1-5; D is uncertain. V was trimmed by 6 bases and J by 0 bases, leaving 12 bases between them. The CDR3 consists of 15 residues. For the CDR3, the DNA is TGTGCCAGCAGCAAGGACGGGAATAGCAATCAGCCCCAGCATTTT. Its protein is CASSKDGNSNQPQHF.

This clonotype appeared a few times. This rearrangement joins TRBV2 to TRBJ2-3; D gene unclear. CDR1 is SNHLY and CDR2 is FYNNEI in the germline V gene. CDR3 length: 12 residues. Trimming left V 5 bases short and J 6 bases short, with 9 bases between. The CDR3 here is CASSYKKDTQYF. The CDR3 coding sequence is TGTGCCAGCAGTTATAAGAAGGATACGCAGTATTTT.

This clonotype is medium-sized within its sample. V is TRBV12-3 or TRBV12-4 and J is TRBJ2-1, with D tentatively TRBD2 (6 bases). The CDR3 loop spans 14 amino acids. With 6 bases removed from V and 4 bases from J, the gap between germline ends came to 13 bases. CDR3 sequence: CASSGDFRYNEQFF. CDR3 DNA sequence: TGTGCCAGCAGCGGGGACTTCAGATACAATGAGCAGTTCTTC.

This chain joins TRBV20-1 and TRBJ2-7, with TRBD2 matching 9 bases. The CDR3 spans 14 residues. Per germline, CDR1 DFQATT and CDR2 SNEGSKA (reference sequence). J was trimmed by 2 bases and V by 3 bases; bases with no gene match: 5. The CDR3 region is CSARKREAPYEQYV. The CDR3 DNA reads TGCAGTGCTAGGAAGCGGGAGGCCCCCTACGAGCAGTACGTC.

V is TRBV20-1 and J is TRBJ2-1, with D hard to call. Germline V lookup: CDR1 DFQATT, CDR2 SNEGSKA (reference sequence). V lost 6 bases to trimming and J lost 6 bases, with 6 bases between them. The CDR3 is 10 amino acids. CDR3 sequence reads: CSASPNEQFF. CDR3 in DNA: TGCAGTGCCAGCCCCAATGAGCAGTTCTTC.

The genes are TRBV6-1 and TRBJ1-5; possibly TRBD1 for D (6 bases). Germline V lookup: CDR1 MNHNS, CDR2 SASEGT. The V and J ends lost 4 bases and 4 bases respectively, with 11 bases between them. This CDR3 is built from 14 residues. CDR3 sequence: CASSVQGLNQPQHF. The CDR3 nucleotides read TGTGCCAGCAGTGTACAGGGTCTTAATCAGCCCCAGCATTTT.

The chain has TRBV7-9 and TRBJ1-1; D might be TRBD1 (6 bases). The ends were cut back, 4 bases at V and 3 bases at J, with 12 bases in the middle. This CDR3 region has 14 residues. Germline V gives CDR1 SEHNR, CDR2 FQNEAQ (reference sequence). The CDR3: CASSYRELDTEAFF. In nucleotides, the CDR3 is TGTGCCAGCAGCTACAGGGAGCTGGACACTGAAGCTTTCTTT.